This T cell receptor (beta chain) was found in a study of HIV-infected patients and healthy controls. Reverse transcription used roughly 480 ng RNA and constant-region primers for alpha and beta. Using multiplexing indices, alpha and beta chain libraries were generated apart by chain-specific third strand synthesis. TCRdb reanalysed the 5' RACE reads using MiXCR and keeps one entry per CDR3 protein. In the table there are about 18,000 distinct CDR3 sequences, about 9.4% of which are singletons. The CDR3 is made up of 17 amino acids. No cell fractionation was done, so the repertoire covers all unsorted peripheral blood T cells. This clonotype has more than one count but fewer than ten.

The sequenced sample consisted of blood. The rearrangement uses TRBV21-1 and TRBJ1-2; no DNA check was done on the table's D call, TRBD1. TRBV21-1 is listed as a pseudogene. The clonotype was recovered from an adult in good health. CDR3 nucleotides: TGTGCCAGCAGCAAAGAGCCCCCCATACCGGAGTCGGAAGGCTACACCTTC. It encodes CASSKEPPIPESEGYTF.